These 3 T cell receptor beta chains share one sample of origin, sequenced in a study of blood T cells in healthy people across ages. Next came a second PCR, run for about 7 to 12 cycles, which used a sample-barcoded 5' primer along with a J-beta primer mix. TCRdb fed the 5' RACE reads into MiXCR, producing one record per CDR3 protein. The sample contains about 1.4 million distinct CDR3 sequences, around 55% of which appear only once. Sequencing used blood. These receptors came from a man aged 18 to 29 in good health.

This rearrangement joins TRBV20-1 to TRBJ2-1; a possible D gene is TRBD1 (6 bases). The length of the CDR3 is 12 residues. In germline, CDR1 is DFQATT, CDR2 SNEGSKA (reference sequence). Trimming removed 7 bases at V and 13 bases at J, with 20 bases between. This CDR3 is CSGRGYQETQFF. DNA for the CDR3: TGCAGTGGCAGGGGCTACCAAGAGACCCAGTTCTTC.

The rearrangement joins TRBV20-1 to TRBJ2-7; 7 nucleotides agree with TRBD1. J was trimmed by 4 bases and V by 1 base; bases with no gene match: 16. CDR3 size: 17 residues. Per the germline V gene, CDR1 is DFQATT and CDR2 is SNEGSKA (reference sequence). This CDR3 reads CSARVLGQWASIYEQYF. The CDR3 region has the DNA TGCAGTGCTAGAGTACTGGGACAGTGGGCCTCGATATACGAGCAGTACTTC.

This sequence joins TRBV13 and TRBJ1-1; TRBD1 matches at 7 bases. V shed 3 bases, J shed 5 bases, and the junction held 6 bases outside the gene matches. Germline V CDR1 and CDR2: PRHDT, FYEKMQ (reference sequence). The CDR3 totals 14 residues. The CDR3 region is CASSLGLQGTEAFF. The CDR3, as DNA: TGTGCCAGCAGCTTGGGGTTACAGGGGACTGAAGCTTTCTTT.